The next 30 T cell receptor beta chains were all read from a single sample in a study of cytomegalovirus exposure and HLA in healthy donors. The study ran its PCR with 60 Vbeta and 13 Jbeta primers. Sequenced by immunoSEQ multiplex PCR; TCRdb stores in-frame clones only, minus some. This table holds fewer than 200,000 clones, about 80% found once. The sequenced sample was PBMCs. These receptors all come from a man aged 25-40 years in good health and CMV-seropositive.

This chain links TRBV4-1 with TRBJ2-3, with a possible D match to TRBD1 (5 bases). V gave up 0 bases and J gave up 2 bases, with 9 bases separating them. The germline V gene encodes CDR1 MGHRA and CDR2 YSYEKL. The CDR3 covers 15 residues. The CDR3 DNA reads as TGCGCCAGCAGCCAAGATCCAGGGTACACAGATACGCAGTATTTT. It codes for CASSQDPGYTDTQYF.

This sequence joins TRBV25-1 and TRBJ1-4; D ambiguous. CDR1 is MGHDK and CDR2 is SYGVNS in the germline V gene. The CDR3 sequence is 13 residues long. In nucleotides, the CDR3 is TGTGCTTCTACGAGGGCAACTAATGAAAAACTGTTTTTT. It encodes CASTRATNEKLFF.

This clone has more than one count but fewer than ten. The CDR3 DNA reads as TGCGCCAGCAGCTTCGGGGAGATGAACACTGAAGCTTTCTTT. As protein: CASSFGEMNTEAFF. The chain links TRBV5-1 to TRBJ1-1, with D unclear. Germline CDR1 is SGHRS and CDR2 is YFSETQ. Trimming pared 2 bases from V and 0 bases from J, leaving 8 bases between. This CDR3 is 14 amino acids long.

The CDR3 DNA sequence: TGTGCCTGGAGTGATCAGGGAGGCGGCTACACCTTC. Protein product: CAWSDQGGGYTF. The V gene is TRBV30, the J gene TRBJ1-2; possibly TRBD1 for D (5 bases). Germline V CDR1 and CDR2: GTSNPN, SVGIG (reference sequence). CDR3 length: 12 amino acids. V was shortened by 1 base and J by 8 bases, with 11 bases between the two germline ends.

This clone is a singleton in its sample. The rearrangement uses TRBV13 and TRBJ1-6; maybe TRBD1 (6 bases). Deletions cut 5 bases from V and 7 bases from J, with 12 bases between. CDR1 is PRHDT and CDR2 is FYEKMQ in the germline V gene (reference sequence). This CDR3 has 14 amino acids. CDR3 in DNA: TGTGCCAGCAGCCACAGGGAATTAAATTCACCCCTCCACTTT. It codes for CASSHRELNSPLHF. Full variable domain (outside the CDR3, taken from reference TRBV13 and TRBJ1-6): AAGVIQSPRHLIKEKRETATLKCYPIPRHDTVYWYQQGPGQDPQFLISFYEKMQSDKGSIPDRFSAQQFSDYHSELNMSSLELGDSALYFCASSHRELNSPLHFGNGTRLTVT.

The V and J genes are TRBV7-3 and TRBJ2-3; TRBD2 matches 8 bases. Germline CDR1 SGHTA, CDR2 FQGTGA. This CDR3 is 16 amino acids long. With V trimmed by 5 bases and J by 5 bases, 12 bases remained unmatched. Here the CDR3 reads CASSPQVAGIGDTQYF. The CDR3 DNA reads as TGTGCCAGCAGCCCCCAGGTAGCGGGGATAGGAGATACGCAGTATTTT.

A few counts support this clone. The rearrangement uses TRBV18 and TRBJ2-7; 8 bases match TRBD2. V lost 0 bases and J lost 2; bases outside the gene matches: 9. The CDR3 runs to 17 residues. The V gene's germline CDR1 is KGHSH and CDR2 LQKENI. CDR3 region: CASSPPFGRGGTYEQYF. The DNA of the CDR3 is TGTGCCAGCTCACCACCGTTTGGTCGGGGGGGGACCTACGAGCAGTACTTC.

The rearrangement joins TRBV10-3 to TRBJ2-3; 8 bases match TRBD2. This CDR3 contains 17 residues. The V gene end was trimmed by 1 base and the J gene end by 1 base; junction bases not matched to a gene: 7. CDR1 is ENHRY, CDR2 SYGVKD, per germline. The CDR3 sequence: CAISELGGGPGTDTQYF. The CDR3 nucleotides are TGTGCCATCAGTGAGTTAGGCGGGGGGCCTGGCACAGATACGCAGTATTTT.

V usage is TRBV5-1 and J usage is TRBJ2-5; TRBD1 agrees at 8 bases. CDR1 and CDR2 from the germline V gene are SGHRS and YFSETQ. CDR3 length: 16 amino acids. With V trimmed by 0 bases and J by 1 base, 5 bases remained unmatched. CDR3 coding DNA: TGCGCCAGCAGCTTGGACAGAGGGACAGGCCAAGAGACCCAGTACTTC. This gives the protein CASSLDRGTGQETQYF.

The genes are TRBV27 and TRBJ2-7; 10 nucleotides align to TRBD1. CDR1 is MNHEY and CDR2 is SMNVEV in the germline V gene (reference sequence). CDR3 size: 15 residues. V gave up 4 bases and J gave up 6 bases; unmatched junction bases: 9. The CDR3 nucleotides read TGTGCCAGCAGTTCCGGACAGGGGGGTATTGGCGAGCAGTACTTC. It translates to CASSSGQGGIGEQYF.

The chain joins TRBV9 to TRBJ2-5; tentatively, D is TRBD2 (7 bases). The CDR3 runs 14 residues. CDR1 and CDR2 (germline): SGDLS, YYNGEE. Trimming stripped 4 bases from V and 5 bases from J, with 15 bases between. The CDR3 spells CASSSGGGLETQYF. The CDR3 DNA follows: TGTGCCAGCAGCTCGGGGGGCGGGTTGGAGACCCAGTACTTC.

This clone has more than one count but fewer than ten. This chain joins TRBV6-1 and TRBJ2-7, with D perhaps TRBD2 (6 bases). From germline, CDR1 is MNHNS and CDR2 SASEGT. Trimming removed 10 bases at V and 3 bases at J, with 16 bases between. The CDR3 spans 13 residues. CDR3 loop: CATAWGDGYEQYF. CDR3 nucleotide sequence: TGTGCCACCGCGTGGGGGGACGGCTACGAGCAGTACTTC.

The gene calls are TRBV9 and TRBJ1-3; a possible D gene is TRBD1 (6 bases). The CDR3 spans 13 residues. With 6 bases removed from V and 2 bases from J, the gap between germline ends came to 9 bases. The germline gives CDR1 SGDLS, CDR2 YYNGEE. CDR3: CASNRDTGNTIYF. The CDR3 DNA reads TGTGCCAGCAACCGGGACACTGGAAACACCATATATTTT.

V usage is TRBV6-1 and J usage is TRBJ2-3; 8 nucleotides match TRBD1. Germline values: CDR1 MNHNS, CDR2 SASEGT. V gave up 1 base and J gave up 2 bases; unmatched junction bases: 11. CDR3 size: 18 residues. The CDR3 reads CASSEDRTGTGSTDTQYF. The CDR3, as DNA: TGTGCCAGCAGTGAAGATCGGACCGGGACAGGTTCCACAGATACGCAGTATTTT.

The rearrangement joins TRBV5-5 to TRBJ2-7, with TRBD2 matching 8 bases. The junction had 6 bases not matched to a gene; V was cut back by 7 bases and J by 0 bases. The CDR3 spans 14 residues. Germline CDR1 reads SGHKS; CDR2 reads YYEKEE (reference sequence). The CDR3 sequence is CASLAGASSYEQYF. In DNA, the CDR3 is TGTGCCAGCCTAGCGGGTGCTAGCTCCTACGAGCAGTACTTC. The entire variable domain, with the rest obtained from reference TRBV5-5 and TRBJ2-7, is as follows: DAGVTQSPTHLIKTRGQQVTLRCSPISGHKSVSWYQQVLGQGPQFIFQYYEKEERGRGNFPDRFSARQFPNYSSELNVNALLLGDSALYLCASLAGASSYEQYFGPGTRLTVT.

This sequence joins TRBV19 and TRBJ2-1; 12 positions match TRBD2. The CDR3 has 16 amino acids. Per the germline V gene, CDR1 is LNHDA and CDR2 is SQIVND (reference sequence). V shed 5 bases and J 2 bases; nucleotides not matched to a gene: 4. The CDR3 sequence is CASSLSSGGAYNEQFF. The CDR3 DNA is TGTGCCAGTAGTTTATCTAGCGGGGGGGCCTACAATGAGCAGTTCTTC.

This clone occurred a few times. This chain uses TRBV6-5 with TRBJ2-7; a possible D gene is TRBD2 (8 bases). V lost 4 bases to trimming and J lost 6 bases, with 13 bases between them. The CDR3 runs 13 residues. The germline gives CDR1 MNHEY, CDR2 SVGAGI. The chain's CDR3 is CASSWRGDSEQYF. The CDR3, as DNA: TGTGCCAGCAGTTGGCGGGGGGACAGCGAGCAGTACTTC.

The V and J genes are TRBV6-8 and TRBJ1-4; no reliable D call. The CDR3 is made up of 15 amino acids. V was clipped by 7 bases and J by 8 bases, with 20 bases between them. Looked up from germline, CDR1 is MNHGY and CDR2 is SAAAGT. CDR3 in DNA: TGTGCCAGCACCTACAGTGGCGAAGCCCGGGAAAAACTGTTTTTT. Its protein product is CASTYSGEAREKLFF.

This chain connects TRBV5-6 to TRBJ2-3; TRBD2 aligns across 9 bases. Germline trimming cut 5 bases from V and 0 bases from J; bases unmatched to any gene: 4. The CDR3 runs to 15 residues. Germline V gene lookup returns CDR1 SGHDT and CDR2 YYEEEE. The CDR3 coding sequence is TGTGCCAGCAGGTATGGACTAGCGAGCACAGATACGCAGTATTTT. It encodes CASRYGLASTDTQYF.

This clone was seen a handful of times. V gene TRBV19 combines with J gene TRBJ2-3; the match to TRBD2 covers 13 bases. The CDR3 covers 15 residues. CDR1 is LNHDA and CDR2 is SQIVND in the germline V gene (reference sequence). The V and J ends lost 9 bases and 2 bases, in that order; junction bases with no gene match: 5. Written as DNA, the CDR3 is TGTGCCAGCGACGGACTAGCGGGGGCCACAGATACGCAGTATTTT. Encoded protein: CASDGLAGATDTQYF.

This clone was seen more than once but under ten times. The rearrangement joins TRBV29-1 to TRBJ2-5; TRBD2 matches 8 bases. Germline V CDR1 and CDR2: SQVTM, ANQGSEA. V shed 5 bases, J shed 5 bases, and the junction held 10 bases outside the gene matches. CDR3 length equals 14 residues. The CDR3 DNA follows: TGCAGCGTTCAAAGCGGGGGTTCGAGGGAGACCCAGTACTTC. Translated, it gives CSVQSGGSRETQYF.

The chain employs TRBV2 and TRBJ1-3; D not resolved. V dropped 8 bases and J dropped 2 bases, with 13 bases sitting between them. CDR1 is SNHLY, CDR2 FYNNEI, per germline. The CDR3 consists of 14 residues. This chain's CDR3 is CASLYAETGNTIYF. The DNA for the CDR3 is TGTGCCAGCTTATACGCGGAAACTGGAAACACCATATATTTT.

The CDR3 reads CASTSGQGREQYF. DNA of the CDR3: TGTGCCAGTACTTCCGGACAGGGGAGGGAGCAGTACTTC. The chain couples TRBV19 to TRBJ2-7, with 9 bases identical to TRBD1. Germline assignment: CDR1 LNHDA and CDR2 SQIVND (reference sequence). V was pared by 7 bases and J by 7 bases, with 8 bases of the junction left unmatched. The CDR3 extends over 13 amino acids. Variable domain in full (rest from reference TRBV19 and TRBJ2-7): DGGITQSPKYLFRKEGQNVTLSCEQNLNHDAMYWYRQDPGQGLRLIYYSQIVNDFQKGDIAEGYSVSREKKESFPLTVTSAQKNPTAFYLCASTSGQGREQYFGPGTRLTVT.

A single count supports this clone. CDR3 DNA: TGTGCCAGCAGTGCCCTCGGACAGGGGGCTATCGAGCAGTACTTC. Protein: CASSALGQGAIEQYF. V and J are TRBV2 and TRBJ2-7, with 11 bases identical to TRBD1. The CDR3 is 15 residues long. Germline-derived CDR1 and CDR2 are SNHLY and FYNNEI. V dropped 4 bases and J dropped 6; count of bases not matched to a gene: 8.

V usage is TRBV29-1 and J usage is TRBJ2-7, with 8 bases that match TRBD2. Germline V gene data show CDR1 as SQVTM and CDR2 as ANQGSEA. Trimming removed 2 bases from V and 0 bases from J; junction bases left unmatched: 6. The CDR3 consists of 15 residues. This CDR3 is CSVEQIAGSSYEQYF. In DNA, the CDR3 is TGCAGCGTTGAACAAATAGCGGGGAGCTCCTACGAGCAGTACTTC.

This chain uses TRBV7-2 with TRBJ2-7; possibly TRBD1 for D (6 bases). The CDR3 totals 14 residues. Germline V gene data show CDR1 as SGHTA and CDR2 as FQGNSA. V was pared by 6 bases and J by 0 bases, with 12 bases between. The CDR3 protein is CASRTGTPSYEQYF. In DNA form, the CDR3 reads TGTGCCAGCAGGACCGGGACACCCTCCTACGAGCAGTACTTC.

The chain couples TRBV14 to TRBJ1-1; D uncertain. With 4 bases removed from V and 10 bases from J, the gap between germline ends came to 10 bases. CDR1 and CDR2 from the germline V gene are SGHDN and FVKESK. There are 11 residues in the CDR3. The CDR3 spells CASSPGIRAFF. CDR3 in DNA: TGTGCCAGCAGCCCGGGGATCAGAGCTTTCTTT.

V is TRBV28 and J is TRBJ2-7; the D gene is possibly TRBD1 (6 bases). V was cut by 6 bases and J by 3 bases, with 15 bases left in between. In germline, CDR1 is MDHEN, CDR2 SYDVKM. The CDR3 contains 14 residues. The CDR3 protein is CASRSTGSNYEQYF. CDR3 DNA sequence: TGTGCCAGCAGATCGACAGGCAGCAACTACGAGCAGTACTTC. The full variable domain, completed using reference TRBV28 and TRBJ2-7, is DVKVTQSSRYLVKRTGEKVFLECVQDMDHENMFWYRQDPGLGLRLIYFSYDVKMKEKGDIPEGYSVSREKKERFSLILESASTNQTSMYLCASRSTGSNYEQYFGPGTRLTVT.

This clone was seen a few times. CDR3 DNA: TGTGCCAGCAGCCGGGACAGGGGCCATTACAATGAGCAGTTCTTC. Protein: CASSRDRGHYNEQFF. The rearrangement links TRBV5-5 to TRBJ2-1; 10 nucleotides align to TRBD1. This CDR3 spans 15 amino acids. J was trimmed by 4 bases and V by 4 bases; bases with no gene match: 5. CDR1 and CDR2 (germline): SGHKS, YYEKEE (reference sequence).

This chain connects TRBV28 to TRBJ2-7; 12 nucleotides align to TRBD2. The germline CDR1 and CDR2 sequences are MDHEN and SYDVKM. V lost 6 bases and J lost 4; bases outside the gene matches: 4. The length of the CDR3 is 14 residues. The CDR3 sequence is CASRLAGGPYEQYF. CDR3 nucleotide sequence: TGTGCCAGCAGACTAGCGGGGGGTCCGTACGAGCAGTACTTC.